This paragraph reports one T cell receptor beta chain. Its antigen is not identified. This sample is part of a study of OX40 agonist ivuxolimab in advanced cancers. Trimming shortened V by 8 bases and J by 5 bases, and 8 bases separated the two germline ends. The CDR3 sequence is 11 residues long. Germline V gene data show CDR1 as SNHLY and CDR2 as FYNNEI. Repertoires were generated with immunoSEQ multiplex PCR, while TCRdb's copy carries only in-frame clones and drops some. This table holds about 79,000 clones, about 91% found once. Study-level results: At 0.1 to 3.0 mg/kg, CD4+ and CD8+ blood T cells expanded clonally by week 6. CD8+ T cells were the subset that, on average, had more expanded clones than CD4+.

The chain has TRBV2 and TRBJ2-3; a possible D gene is TRBD2 (5 bases). Sequenced material: CD4+ or CD8+ T cells sorted from blood, taken in a trial of the OX40 agonist ivuxolimab. The receptor comes from an adult with an advanced solid tumor such as melanoma, head and neck, liver or kidney cancer. The CDR3 DNA follows: TGTGCCAGCCGTCGGGAAGATACGCAGTATTTT. Its translation: CASRREDTQYF.